This T cell receptor (beta chain) appears in the sequencing data of a study of cytomegalovirus exposure and HLA in healthy donors. With V trimmed by 0 bases and J by 0 bases, 12 bases remained unmatched. Germline V gene sequence: CDR1 LGHNT, CDR2 FRNRAP. CDR3 length equals 20 residues. It was with 60 Vbeta and 13 Jbeta primers that the PCR ran. Assay used: immunoSEQ multiplex PCR; TCRdb lists only in-frame clones, some missing. The table lists around 200,000 clones, approximately 80% of them singletons. The sequence was obtained from a girl aged 2-10 years in good health and CMV-seropositive. Input material: PBMCs. This sequence joins TRBV12-5 and TRBJ1-5; 9 positions agree with TRBD1. CDR3: CASGLVRSPRDRDSNQPQHF. The CDR3 nucleotides read TGTGCTAGTGGTTTGGTACGTTCCCCCCGGGACAGGGATAGCAATCAGCCCCAGCATTTT.